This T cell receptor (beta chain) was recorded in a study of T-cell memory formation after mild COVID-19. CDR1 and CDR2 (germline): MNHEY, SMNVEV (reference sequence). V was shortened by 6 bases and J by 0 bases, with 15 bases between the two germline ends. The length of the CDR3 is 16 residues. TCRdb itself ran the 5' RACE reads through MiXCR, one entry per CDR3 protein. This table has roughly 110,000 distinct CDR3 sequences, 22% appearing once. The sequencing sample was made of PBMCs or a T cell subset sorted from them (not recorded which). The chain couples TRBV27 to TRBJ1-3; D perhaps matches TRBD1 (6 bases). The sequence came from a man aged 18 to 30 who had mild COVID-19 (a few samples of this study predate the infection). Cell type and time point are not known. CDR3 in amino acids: CASRPLRDTSGNTIYF. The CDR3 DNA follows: TGTGCCAGCAGGCCTCTCCGGGACACCTCTGGAAACACCATATATTTT.